This T cell receptor beta chain emerged from a study of cytomegalovirus exposure and HLA in healthy donors. At the level of the study: The 666 first-cohort repertoires shared a platform with the roughly 110 validation repertoires, as reported in a later analysis. Whole-study results and caveats: The authors listed about 170 TCR beta chains as cytomegalovirus-associated. Under in vitro conditions, a few CMV-associated chains were confirmed as specific for CMV antigens. Reported results showed that the classifier diagnosed cytomegalovirus status with high specificity and sensitivity.

The CDR3 covers 13 residues. J gave up 6 bases and V 5 bases, and 4 bases lay outside the gene matches. Per the germline V gene, CDR1 is MDHEN and CDR2 is SYDVKM. Sequencing was performed with immunoSEQ multiplex PCR; in TCRdb, only in-frame clones are kept and a portion is missing. The data contain approximately 120,000 clones, roughly 90% of them singletons. Comment on this clone: What it binds is unknown.

The genes are TRBV28 and TRBJ2-1; 7 nucleotides line up with TRBD1. This clonotype was obtained from a woman between 18 and 30 years old in good health and CMV-seronegative. Sequenced input: PBMCs. CDR3 residues: CASSPAGGNEQFF. CDR3 sequence (DNA): TGTGCCAGCAGTCCAGCAGGGGGCAATGAGCAGTTCTTC.